This T cell receptor (beta chain) was identified during a study of CD8+CD57+ T cells in acquired aplastic anemia. Profiling that covered TCR beta VDJ and CDR3 relied on genomic DNA as its template. TCRdb re-called the reads with MiXCR, one entry per CDR3 protein. The table lists about 160,000 distinct CDR3 sequences, around half of them singletons, with around a third in the top ten. This clonotype was counted at least ten times. Sequencing involved patients with CD8+CD57+ cell expansion previously shown by flow cytometry. The germline CDR1 and CDR2 sequences are MGHRA and YSYEKL. The CDR3 runs 12 residues. V lost 5 bases and J 4 bases, leaving 9 bases between the germline ends.

This chain uses TRBV4-1 with TRBJ2-7; D gene uncertain. This TCR was recovered from a human donor with aplastic anemia. Sequencing input: sorted CD4+, CD8+, or CD8+CD57+ T cells (not recorded which) from PBMCs. CDR3 loop: CASSGLGYEQYF. The CDR3, as DNA: TGCGCCAGCAGCGGTCTAGGGTACGAGCAGTACTTC.